This T cell receptor beta chain was observed in a study of blood T cell repertoires in COVID-19. Trimming shortened V by 7 bases and J by 2 bases, and 20 bases separated the two germline ends. The CDR3 totals 15 residues. Germline loops: CDR1 SQVTM, CDR2 ANQGSEA. The assay was immunoSEQ multiplex PCR, and TCRdb's table has in-frame clones only and misses some. Of approximately 130,000 clones listed, roughly four fifths were seen once; the top ten hold 9% to 13%. This rearrangement joins TRBV29-1 to TRBJ1-1, with D maybe TRBD1 (6 bases). Sequencing was performed on peripheral blood. This TCR came from a human donor in a cohort sampled during active COVID-19. The CDR3 nucleotides read TGCAGCGCGTGGGCCCCGGGGGGGGGCAACACTGAAGCTTTCTTT. This codes for CSAWAPGGGNTEAFF.